Listed here are 4 T cell receptor beta chains from one sample, sequenced in a study of T cells in Graves' hyperthyroidism and ophthalmopathy (dated by TCRdb to between 2019 and 2020). Preparation of the library involved multiplex PCR. These reads were obtained on an Illumina HiSeq 2000. TCR beta CDR3 regions were amplified from RNA transcripts. For the first round of RT-PCR on the TCR CDR3, the HTBI primer set was used together with the Qiagen OneStep RT-PCR kit. TCRdb ran its own pipeline on the public reads, namely fastp trimming at Q25 and MiXCR clone calling, and kept in-frame beta chains. Each record represents a unique CDR3 protein, reported with the most common genes and DNA among its rows. Here the sample has 550,000 to 700,000 distinct CDR3 sequences; roughly 50% occur a single time. 15% to 20% of the sample goes to the ten largest clones. Sequencing was done on a sample of peripheral blood or thyroid tissue (not recorded which). Receptor source: an adult woman with Graves' disease, either hyperthyroidism or ophthalmopathy (not recorded which).

CDR3: CSARPLRGAYGYTF. Written as DNA, the CDR3 is TGCAGTGCTAGACCGTTGAGAGGGGCGTATGGCTACACCTTC. This chain links TRBV20-1 with TRBJ1-2; weak D call: TRBD1 (5 bases). The CDR3 is 14 amino acids. The V and J ends lost 2 bases and 5 bases respectively, with 15 bases between them. CDR1 and CDR2 from the germline V gene are DFQATT and SNEGSKA (reference sequence).

In its sample, this clonotype was seen many times. The chain carries TRBV10-3 and TRBJ1-3, with D perhaps matching TRBD1 (5 bases). Germline-derived CDR1 and CDR2 are ENHRY and SYGVKD. The CDR3 is 16 residues long. Deletions cut 7 bases from V and 0 bases from J, with 16 bases between. Here the CDR3 DNA reads TGTGCCATCACCCTCGACAGTGGAAGCTCTGGAAACACCATATATTTT. Its translation: CAITLDSGSSGNTIYF.

The V and J genes are TRBV7-9 and TRBJ2-7; D is unclear. Trimming removed 6 bases from V and 2 bases from J, with 11 bases in between. CDR1 is SEHNR, CDR2 FQNEAQ, per germline (reference sequence). This CDR3 region has 13 residues. CDR3 DNA: TGTGCCAGCAGTCCTGACAAAGCCTACGAGCAGTACTTC. Translated: CASSPDKAYEQYF.

At least ten counts were recorded for this clonotype. The J gene is TRBJ2-2, the V gene TRBV12-3 or TRBV12-4, with D uncertain. CDR3 length: 14 residues. Trimming removed 3 bases at V and 3 bases at J, with 8 bases between. CDR3 amino acids: CASSFGGDTGELFF. The CDR3 DNA sequence: TGTGCCAGCAGTTTCGGTGGGGACACCGGGGAGCTGTTTTTT.